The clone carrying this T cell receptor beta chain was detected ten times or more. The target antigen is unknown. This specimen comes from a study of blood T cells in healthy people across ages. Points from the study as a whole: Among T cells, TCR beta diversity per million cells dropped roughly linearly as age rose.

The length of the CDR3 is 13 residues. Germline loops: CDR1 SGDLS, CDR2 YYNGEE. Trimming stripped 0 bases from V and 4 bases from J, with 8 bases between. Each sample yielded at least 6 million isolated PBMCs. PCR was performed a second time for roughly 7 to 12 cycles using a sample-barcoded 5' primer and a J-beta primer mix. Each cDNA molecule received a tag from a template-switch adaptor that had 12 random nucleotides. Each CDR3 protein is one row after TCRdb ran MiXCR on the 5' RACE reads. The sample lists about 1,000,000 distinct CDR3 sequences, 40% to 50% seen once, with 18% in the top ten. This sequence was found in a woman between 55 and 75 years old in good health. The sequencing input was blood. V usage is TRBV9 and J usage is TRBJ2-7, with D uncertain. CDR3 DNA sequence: TGTGCCAGCAGCGTAGGCCCCTTATACGAGCAGTACTTC. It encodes CASSVGPLYEQYF.